This T cell receptor beta chain appears in the sequencing data of a study of blood T cells in healthy people across ages. On the study more broadly: Template switching retrieved approximately one barcoded beta molecule for each two T cells. Regarding the study as a whole: It was the long-lived donors that had more naive CD4+ cells and higher diversity than aged donors.

Then a second PCR, running about 6 to 12 cycles, was carried out with a sample-barcoded 5' primer and a J-beta primer mix. TCRdb called the 5' RACE reads again in MiXCR, with one record for every CDR3 protein. The table shows about 570,000 distinct CDR3 sequences, with approximately 25% occurring only once. Trimming shortened V by 9 bases and J by 0 bases, and 15 bases separated the two germline ends. Germline V lookup: CDR1 SGHTA, CDR2 FQGTGA. CDR3 size: 14 residues. A note on this clonotype: Its antigen is currently unknown.

This chain uses TRBV7-3 with TRBJ2-7, with D possibly matching TRBD2 (5 bases). The sequence was obtained from an older woman in good health. The specimen sequenced was blood. The CDR3 is CASSPSGSSYEQYF. As DNA, the CDR3 is TGTGCCAGTAGCCCCTCGGGGAGCTCCTACGAGCAGTACTTC.